Each of the 14 T cell receptor beta chains below was sequenced from the same sample in a study of T cells in Graves' hyperthyroidism and ophthalmopathy. Authors of the study amplified TCR beta CDR3 regions from RNA transcripts. The HTBI primer set served for first-round RT-PCR of the TCR CDR3. TCRdb re-derived calls from the multiplex PCR reads in MiXCR, one entry per CDR3 protein. The data show 330,000 or so distinct CDR3 sequences, about 19% seen once. The sequenced material came from blood. The receptors were gathered from a man aged 45 to 65 with Graves' ophthalmopathy.

The chain uses TRBV29-1 and TRBJ2-4; D is undetermined. The CDR3 totals 14 residues. CDR1 SQVTM and CDR2 ANQGSEA come from the germline V gene. V gave up 7 bases and J gave up 0 bases, with 13 bases separating them. This CDR3 is CSACFPLAKNIQYF. CDR3 DNA: TGCAGCGCTTGTTTCCCTCTAGCCAAAAACATTCAGTACTTC.

The chain carries TRBV6-1 and TRBJ1-5; 8 nucleotides match TRBD1. Trimming at V came to 6 bases and at J to 8 bases, leaving 9 bases not matched to a gene. Germline V lookup: CDR1 MNHNS, CDR2 SASEGT. This CDR3 spans 14 amino acids. The chain's CDR3 is CASSPRGQAEPQHF. CDR3 DNA: TGTGCCAGCAGCCCCAGGGGACAGGCGGAGCCCCAGCATTTT.

This clonotype appeared a few times. The chain has TRBV10-2 and TRBJ1-5; no definite D call. This CDR3 spans 15 amino acids. V lost 0 bases to trimming and J lost 3 bases, with 9 bases between them. Germline CDR1 and CDR2: WSHSY and SAAADI. The CDR3 DNA reads TGCGCCAGCAGTGAGTCGTCCGGGTTCAATCAGCCCCAGCATTTT. Translation gives CASSESSGFNQPQHF.

This clonotype has ten or more counts. J is TRBJ2-1 and V is TRBV11-2; D is uncertain. The V end lost 0 bases, the J end lost 4 bases, and 7 bases lay between the germline ends. There are 14 residues in the CDR3. The germline V gene encodes CDR1 SGHAT and CDR2 FQNNGV. In nucleotides, the CDR3 is TGTGCCAGCAGCTTAGAACAACTTTACAATGAGCAGTTCTTC. Its translation is CASSLEQLYNEQFF.

At least ten counts were recorded for this clonotype. The chain combines TRBV27 with TRBJ2-7; D remains unclear. This CDR3 contains 13 residues. Trimming took 9 bases from V and 2 from J, leaving 14 bases between them. Germline V gene lookup returns CDR1 MNHEY and CDR2 SMNVEV (reference sequence). The CDR3 is CASRPSGTYEQYF. In nucleotides, the CDR3 is TGTGCCAGTCGACCCTCGGGCACCTACGAGCAGTACTTC.

This chain connects TRBV7-2 to TRBJ2-7, with D tentatively TRBD2 (5 bases). Per the germline V gene, CDR1 is SGHTA and CDR2 is FQGNSA. The CDR3 runs 15 residues. V dropped 6 bases and J dropped 2 bases, with 17 bases sitting between them. CDR3 nucleotide sequence: TGTGCCAGCAGTACCCCGGGGAGCAGAACCTACGAGCAGTACTTC. This codes for CASSTPGSRTYEQYF.

This clonotype has just a few counts. The rearrangement uses TRBV20-1 and TRBJ2-7, with 8 nucleotides matching TRBD2. Trimming removed 0 bases from V and 1 base from J; junction bases left unmatched: 5. The CDR3 runs to 15 residues. CDR1 is DFQATT, CDR2 SNEGSKA, per germline (reference sequence). The CDR3 region has the DNA TGCAGTGCTAGAGATCCACTAGCGGCTTCCTACGAGCAGTACTTC. Encoded protein: CSARDPLAASYEQYF.

The chain carries TRBV15 and TRBJ1-3; D call uncertain. The germline V gene encodes CDR1 LNHNV and CDR2 YYDKDF (reference sequence). CDR3 length equals 12 residues. Trimming cost V 0 bases and J 6 bases, with 3 bases left between them. CDR3 nucleotides: TGTGCCACCAGCAGAGATATAAACACCATATATTTT. This gives the protein CATSRDINTIYF. Combining the CDR3 with reference TRBV15 and TRBJ1-3 gives the whole variable domain DAMVIQNPRYQVTQFGKPVTLSCSQTLNHNVMYWYQQKSSQAPKLLFHYYDKDFNNEADTPDNFQSRRPNTSFCFLDIRSPGLGDTAMYLCATSRDINTIYFGEGSWLTVV.

The rearrangement uses TRBV27 and TRBJ1-2; a weak D match, TRBD1 (5 bases). The length of the CDR3 is 15 residues. Per the germline V gene, CDR1 is MNHEY and CDR2 is SMNVEV (reference sequence). The V and J ends lost 1 base and 4 bases respectively, with 13 bases between them. This chain's CDR3 is CASSLFPGGGYGYTF. The CDR3 DNA reads as TGTGCCAGCAGTTTATTCCCCGGGGGAGGCTATGGCTACACCTTC.

This clonotype showed up just a few times. The V gene is TRBV7-9, the J gene TRBJ2-1, with a weak D call TRBD1 (6 bases). V was trimmed by 7 bases and J by 6 bases, leaving 13 bases between them. The CDR3 has 13 amino acids. CDR1 is SEHNR and CDR2 is FQNEAQ in the germline V gene (reference sequence). The CDR3 reads CASTPGQFNEQFF. The CDR3 coding sequence is TGTGCCAGCACCCCAGGACAGTTCAATGAGCAGTTCTTC.

The chain uses TRBV10-3 and TRBJ2-7, with D perhaps TRBD2 (5 bases). Germline V gene sequence: CDR1 ENHRY, CDR2 SYGVKD. The CDR3 runs 13 residues. V was trimmed by 4 bases and J by 7 bases, leaving 14 bases between them. CDR3 in DNA: TGTGCCATCAGTGTAACAGATCCGGGGGAGCAGTACTTC. Amino acids: CAISVTDPGEQYF.

The chain joins TRBV3-1 to TRBJ1-3; D is possibly TRBD1 (5 bases). The V and J ends lost 4 bases and 0 bases respectively, with 13 bases between them. The CDR3 spans 16 residues. Germline values: CDR1 LGHDT, CDR2 YNNKEL (reference sequence). The CDR3 nucleotides read TGTGCCAGCAGCCGCCTCCAGGGCCCCTCTGGAAACACCATATATTTT. This translates into CASSRLQGPSGNTIYF.

The table lists this clonotype with many counts. CDR3 bases: TGTGCCAGCAGCCTTAGCGGGGGAGGGGACTACGAGCAGTACTTC. This translates into CASSLSGGGDYEQYF. The chain uses TRBV2 and TRBJ2-7; 9 bases fit TRBD2. With V trimmed by 6 bases and J by 3 bases, 9 bases remained unmatched. The CDR3 contains 15 residues. Germline loops: CDR1 SNHLY, CDR2 FYNNEI.

Only a few counts were recorded for this clonotype. V is TRBV10-2 and J is TRBJ2-7, with 7 bases lining up with TRBD1. Trimming cost V 6 bases and J 1 base; bases outside gene matches: 3. The CDR3 is made up of 13 amino acids. Germline CDR1 WSHSY, CDR2 SAAADI. In nucleotides, the CDR3 is TGCGCCAGCAGGAGGGGACAGTCCTACGAGCAGTACTTC. Amino acid sequence: CASRRGQSYEQYF.